Shown below are 25 T cell receptor beta chains from a single sample sequenced in a study of Graves' ophthalmopathy and Graves' hyperthyroidism (dated by TCRdb to between 2018 and 2020). Sequencing relied on an Illumina HiSeq 2000. TCR beta CDR3 regions were amplified from RNA transcripts for repertoire sequencing. The first round of RT-PCR was done with HTBI primers and the Qiagen OneStep RT-PCR kit, and was followed by a second round of multiplex PCR, then size selection and purification. TCRdb ran its own pipeline on the public reads, namely fastp trimming at Q25 and MiXCR clone calling, and kept in-frame beta chains. Each CDR3 protein gets just one entry, which takes the most common genes and DNA from the rows behind it. Recorded for this sample are 650,000 to 900,000 distinct CDR3 sequences; 40% of them occurred a single time. The ten most abundant clones make up roughly 46% of the sample. Sequenced sample: peripheral blood. The receptors were sampled from an adult man with Graves' ophthalmopathy.

The V gene is TRBV10-3, the J gene TRBJ2-5, with D possibly matching TRBD1 (6 bases). Germline lookup yields CDR1 ENHRY and CDR2 SYGVKD. Trimming cost V 5 bases and J 11 bases, with 21 bases left between them. The CDR3 contains 14 residues. The CDR3 bases are TGTGCCATCAGTTACCCCGGACAGTCTGAGCGGCAGTACTTC. Translation: CAISYPGQSERQYF.

The rearrangement links TRBV7-2 to TRBJ2-5; 7 bases align to TRBD1. The germline V gene encodes CDR1 SGHTA and CDR2 FQGNSA. V lost 7 bases and J lost 5; bases outside the gene matches: 16. The CDR3 has 16 amino acids. The CDR3 loop reads CASTPPDRDVVETQYF. CDR3 nucleotides: TGTGCCAGCACCCCACCCGACAGGGACGTCGTTGAGACCCAGTACTTC.

The chain employs TRBV20-1 and TRBJ2-5; D possibly corresponds to TRBD2 (6 bases). The CDR3 runs to 17 residues. In germline, CDR1 is DFQATT, CDR2 SNEGSKA (reference sequence). Trimming removed 8 bases at V and 5 bases at J, with 30 bases between. CDR3 nucleotides: TGCAGTCCCACTCTGGGCACGGGAGTAGGGATCCAGGAGACCCAGTACTTC. This gives the protein CSPTLGTGVGIQETQYF.

The V call is TRBV5-6, the J call TRBJ2-5; maybe TRBD1 (5 bases). V dropped 0 bases and J dropped 6 bases, with 9 bases sitting between them. Germline V gives CDR1 SGHDT, CDR2 YYEEEE. The CDR3 contains 13 residues. Written as DNA, the CDR3 is TGTGCCAGCAGCTTGGAGGGGCTGCAGACCCAGTACTTC. Translated: CASSLEGLQTQYF.

This clonotype was recorded many times. CDR3 sequence: CASSGSGQETQYF. In nucleotides, the CDR3 is TGTGCCAGCAGCGGGAGTGGGCAAGAGACCCAGTACTTC. The chain uses TRBV9 and TRBJ2-5; no definite D call. Trimming shortened V by 3 bases and J by 2 bases, and 8 bases separated the two germline ends. The CDR3 loop spans 13 amino acids. CDR1 and CDR2 from the germline V gene are SGDLS and YYNGEE.

DNA of the CDR3: TGTGCCAGCCGGGGAGGGCTAGAAGCTTTCTTT. Encoded protein: CASRGGLEAFF. The chain uses TRBV7-2 and TRBJ1-1; D not certain. CDR1 and CDR2 from the germline V gene are SGHTA and FQGNSA. The length of the CDR3 is 11 residues. Trimming shortened V by 8 bases and J by 8 bases, and 12 bases separated the two germline ends.

The chain employs TRBV11-2 and TRBJ2-7, with D perhaps matching TRBD1 (6 bases). The germline V gene encodes CDR1 SGHAT and CDR2 FQNNGV. The CDR3 totals 16 residues. V lost 3 bases, J lost 1 base, and 16 bases lay in between. The CDR3 loop reads CASSLSLGTLSYEQYF. The CDR3 DNA sequence: TGTGCCAGCAGCTTGAGTTTAGGGACACTATCCTACGAGCAGTACTTC.

The gene calls are TRBV12-3 or TRBV12-4 and TRBJ1-6, with D hard to call. Trimming took off 5 bases at V and 1 base at J, with 9 bases between the two ends. The CDR3 contains 15 residues. CDR3 in amino acids: CASSIKGSYNSPLHF. The DNA of the CDR3 is TGTGCCAGCAGTATCAAGGGTTCCTATAATTCACCCCTCCACTTT.

This clonotype was detected ten times or more. The CDR3, as DNA: TGTGCCATCCAAAGGGACAAGACCTACGAGCAGTACTTC. Translated: CAIQRDKTYEQYF. The chain employs TRBV10-3 and TRBJ2-7, with D possibly being TRBD1 (6 bases). The CDR3 has 13 amino acids. With 8 bases removed from V and 2 bases from J, the gap between germline ends came to 13 bases. From germline, CDR1 is ENHRY and CDR2 SYGVKD.

This clonotype has just a few counts. This rearrangement joins TRBV7-9 to TRBJ2-2, with D possibly matching TRBD2 (5 bases). The V gene lost 6 bases and the J gene lost 1 base, with 6 bases spanning the gap. This CDR3 has 13 amino acids. Germline assignment: CDR1 SEHNR and CDR2 FQNEAQ (reference sequence). The CDR3: CASRGENTGELFF. DNA of the CDR3: TGTGCCAGCAGGGGAGAGAACACCGGGGAGCTGTTTTTT.

This clonotype was counted at least ten times. The chain combines TRBV11-3 with TRBJ1-1; a possible D gene is TRBD1 (5 bases). The CDR3 covers 13 residues. Germline-derived CDR1 and CDR2 are SGHNT and YENEEA. Trimming shortened V by 5 bases and J by 3 bases, and 10 bases separated the two germline ends. Here the CDR3 reads CASSALGDTEAFF. The DNA of the CDR3 is TGTGCCAGCAGCGCCCTAGGGGACACTGAAGCTTTCTTT.

On this clonotype itself: At one boundary the junction diverges from the germline segment, which might be a read error. The V and J genes are TRBV2 and TRBJ2-5; D is tentatively TRBD1 or TRBD2 (5 bases each). There are 13 residues in the CDR3. The germline V gene has CDR1 SNHLY and CDR2 FYNNEI. The DNA for the CDR3 is TGTGCCGGCAGACGTTGGGGGAGAGAGACCCAGTACTTC. This sequence encodes CAGRRWGRETQYF.

The chain links TRBV12-3 or TRBV12-4 to TRBJ2-2; D unclear. CDR3 length equals 15 residues. V dropped 1 base and J dropped 1 base, with 7 bases sitting between them. The CDR3: CASSLDRKNTGELFF. The CDR3 nucleotides are TGTGCCAGCAGTTTAGACAGAAAGAACACCGGGGAGCTGTTTTTT.

This clonotype was found a few times. The rearrangement links TRBV14 to TRBJ2-7; no reliable D call. V dropped 1 base and J dropped 3 bases, with 10 bases sitting between them. CDR1 is SGHDN and CDR2 is FVKESK in the germline V gene. This CDR3 contains 14 residues. CDR3 bases: TGTGCCAGCAGCCAAGGTCGGGTAGTCTACGAGCAGTACTTC. This translates into CASSQGRVVYEQYF.

This clonotype was counted a few times. The chain links TRBV7-2 to TRBJ2-7; TRBD2 matches 7 bases. Germline CDR1 SGHTA, CDR2 FQGNSA. The CDR3 covers 15 residues. Trimming took 7 bases from V and 6 from J; bases not matched to a gene: 15. CDR3 loop: CASKSVAGDLGEQYF. DNA of the CDR3: TGTGCCAGCAAGTCAGTCGCGGGAGACCTCGGCGAGCAGTACTTC.

The V gene is TRBV7-2, the J gene TRBJ2-5; maybe TRBD2 (5 bases). This CDR3 comprises 14 residues. The germline V and J ends were trimmed by 7 bases and 5 bases, with 17 bases remaining between them. Germline assignment: CDR1 SGHTA and CDR2 FQGNSA. The CDR3 DNA sequence: TGTGCCAGCAACCCAGGAGCGGTTCACGAGACCCAGTACTTC. It specifies CASNPGAVHETQYF.

The V call is TRBV25-1, the J call TRBJ1-4, with 8 bases matching TRBD1. Unmatched junction bases numbered 11, after V lost 6 bases and J lost 8 bases. There are 15 residues in the CDR3. Per germline, CDR1 MGHDK and CDR2 SYGVNS. CDR3 DNA: TGTGCCAGCAGACTGAACAGGGGGTCGGAAGAAAAACTGTTTTTT. Its translation: CASRLNRGSEEKLFF.

The chain couples TRBV2 to TRBJ1-1, with D uncertain. The V end was cut by 5 bases, the J end by 4 bases, with 11 bases between. CDR3 length: 13 residues. Looked up from germline, CDR1 is SNHLY and CDR2 is FYNNEI. This CDR3 is CASSFARGTEAFF. CDR3 DNA: TGTGCCAGCAGTTTTGCCCGGGGCACTGAAGCTTTCTTT.

V is TRBV24-1 and J is TRBJ2-5; 7 bases agree with TRBD2. Germline V CDR1 and CDR2: KGHDR, SFDVKD. The CDR3 runs to 17 residues. V trimming: 3 bases; J trimming: 5 bases; junction bases outside the gene matches: 14. The DNA of the CDR3 is TGTGCCACCAGTGATCACGGTAGGGCTAGCGGACTGGAGACCCAGTACTTC. Translated: CATSDHGRASGLETQYF.

This clonotype was picked up many times. The rearrangement links TRBV7-9 to TRBJ1-6; 8 bases are shared with TRBD1. In germline, CDR1 is SEHNR, CDR2 FQNEAQ (reference sequence). The V segment lost 0 bases and the J segment 7 bases; nucleotides outside the gene matches: 8. The CDR3 loop spans 17 amino acids. The DNA of the CDR3 is TGTGCCAGCAGCTTAGCGCCCCTGGACAGGGCGAATTCACCCCTCCACTTT. It codes for CASSLAPLDRANSPLHF.

The genes are TRBV12-3 or TRBV12-4 and TRBJ1-1; TRBD1 is a possible D gene (6 bases). This CDR3 contains 15 residues. The V and J ends lost 4 bases and 0 bases respectively, with 12 bases between them. The CDR3 here is CASSSRQDMNTEAFF. The CDR3 region has the DNA TGTGCCAGCAGTTCAAGACAGGACATGAACACTGAAGCTTTCTTT.

Concerning this clonotype itself: A much larger clone differs from this one at a single base, so this may be a read error. The chain links TRBV7-2 to TRBJ1-4; 8 bases are shared with TRBD1. Germline V gene sequence: CDR1 SGHTA, CDR2 FQGNSA. This CDR3 spans 15 amino acids. Germline trimming cut 4 bases from V and 8 bases from J; bases unmatched to any gene: 9. CDR3 sequence reads: CASSSGQGGREKLFF. CDR3 sequence (DNA): TGTGCCAGCAGCTCCGGACAGGGAGGTCGAGAAAAACTGTTTTTT.

The CDR3 DNA follows: TGTGCCACCAGTGATATGACAGGGGGCGCCTACAATGAGCATTTT. As protein: CATSDMTGGAYNEHF. The V and J genes are TRBV24-1 and TRBJ1-5; 10 positions agree with TRBD1. The V segment lost 3 bases and the J segment 14 bases; nucleotides outside the gene matches: 12. The CDR3 length is 15 residues. Germline CDR1 KGHDR, CDR2 SFDVKD.

V usage is TRBV5-1 and J usage is TRBJ1-4; TRBD1 aligns across 12 bases. Germline CDR1 and CDR2: SGHRS and YFSETQ. The ends lost 5 bases at V and 8 bases at J; junction bases unmatched: 4. This CDR3 is built from 14 residues. CDR3 DNA: TGCGCCAGCAGACTAGGGACAGGGGGCGAAAAACTGTTTTTT. Amino acids: CASRLGTGGEKLFF.

Ten or more counts support this clonotype. J is TRBJ1-2 and V is TRBV20-1, with 9 positions matching TRBD1. Per germline, CDR1 DFQATT and CDR2 SNEGSKA (reference sequence). This CDR3 contains 14 residues. Unmatched junction bases numbered 8, after V lost 3 bases and J lost 6 bases. The CDR3 DNA reads TGCAGTGCTAGCTTCGGGACAGGGTACGATGGCTACACCTTC. Translation gives CSASFGTGYDGYTF.